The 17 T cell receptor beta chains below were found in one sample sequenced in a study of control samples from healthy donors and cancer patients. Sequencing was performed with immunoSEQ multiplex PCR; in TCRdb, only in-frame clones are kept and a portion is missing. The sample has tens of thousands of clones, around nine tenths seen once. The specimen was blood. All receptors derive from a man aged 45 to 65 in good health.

The CDR3 bases are TGTGCCAGCAGTAGTGGACAGGGAAATGGCTACACCTTC. This translates into CASSSGQGNGYTF. The chain combines TRBV6-4 with TRBJ1-2, with 8 nucleotides matching TRBD1. Germline V CDR1 and CDR2: MRHNA, SNTAGT. This CDR3 is built from 13 residues. V shed 5 bases, J shed 6 bases, and the junction held 5 bases outside the gene matches.

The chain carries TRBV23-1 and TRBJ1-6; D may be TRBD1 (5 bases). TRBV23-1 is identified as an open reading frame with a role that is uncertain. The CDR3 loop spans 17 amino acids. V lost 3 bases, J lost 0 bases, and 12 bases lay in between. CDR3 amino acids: CASSQVQDLSYNSPLHF. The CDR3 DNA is TGCGCCAGCAGTCAGGTACAGGACCTCTCCTATAATTCACCCCTCCACTTT.

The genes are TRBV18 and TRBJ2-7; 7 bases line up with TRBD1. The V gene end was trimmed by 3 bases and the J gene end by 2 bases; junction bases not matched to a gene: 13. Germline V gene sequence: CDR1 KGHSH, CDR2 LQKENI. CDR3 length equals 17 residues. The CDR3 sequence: CASSPRPPGTATYEQYF. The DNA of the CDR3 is TGTGCCAGCTCACCTAGGCCCCCCGGGACAGCCACCTACGAGCAGTACTTC.

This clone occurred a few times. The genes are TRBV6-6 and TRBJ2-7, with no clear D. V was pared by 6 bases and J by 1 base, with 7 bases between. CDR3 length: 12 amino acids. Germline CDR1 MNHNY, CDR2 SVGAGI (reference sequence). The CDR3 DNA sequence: TGTGCCAGCAGCGCTAATTCCTACGAGCAGTACTTC. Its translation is CASSANSYEQYF.

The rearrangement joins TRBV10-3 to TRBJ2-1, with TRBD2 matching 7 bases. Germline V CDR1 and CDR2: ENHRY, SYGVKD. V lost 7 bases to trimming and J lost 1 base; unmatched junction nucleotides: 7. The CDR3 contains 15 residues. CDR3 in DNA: TGTGCCATCAAGCCTCCCGGGGGGTCCTACAATGAGCAGTTCTTC. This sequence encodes CAIKPPGGSYNEQFF.

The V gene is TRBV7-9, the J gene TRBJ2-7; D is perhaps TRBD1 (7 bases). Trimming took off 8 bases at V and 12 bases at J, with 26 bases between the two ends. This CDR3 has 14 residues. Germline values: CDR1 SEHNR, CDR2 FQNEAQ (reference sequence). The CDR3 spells CASAQWGRGDPTYF. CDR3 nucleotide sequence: TGTGCCAGCGCCCAATGGGGCAGGGGGGACCCTACGTACTTC.

The CDR3: CASRYGTDTQYF. The DNA for the CDR3 is TGTGCCAGCAGATATGGGACAGATACGCAGTATTTT. The genes are TRBV7-8 and TRBJ2-3; D unclear. V shed 6 bases and J shed 3 bases, with 7 bases lying between them. The CDR3 totals 12 residues. The germline CDR1 and CDR2 sequences are SGHVS and FQNEAQ.

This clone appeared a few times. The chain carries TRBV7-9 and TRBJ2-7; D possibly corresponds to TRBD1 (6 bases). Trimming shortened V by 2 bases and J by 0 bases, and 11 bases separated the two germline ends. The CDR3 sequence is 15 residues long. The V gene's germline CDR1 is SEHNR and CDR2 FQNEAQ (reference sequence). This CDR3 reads CASSLPRTASYEQYF. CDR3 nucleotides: TGTGCCAGCAGCTTACCCCGGACAGCCTCCTACGAGCAGTACTTC.

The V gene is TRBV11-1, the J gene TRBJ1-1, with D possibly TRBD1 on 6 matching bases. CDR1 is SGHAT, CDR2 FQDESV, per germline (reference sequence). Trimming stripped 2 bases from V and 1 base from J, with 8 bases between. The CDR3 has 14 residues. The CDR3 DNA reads TGTGCCAGCAGCTTACCAGGGGCGAACACTGAAGCTTTCTTT. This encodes CASSLPGANTEAFF.

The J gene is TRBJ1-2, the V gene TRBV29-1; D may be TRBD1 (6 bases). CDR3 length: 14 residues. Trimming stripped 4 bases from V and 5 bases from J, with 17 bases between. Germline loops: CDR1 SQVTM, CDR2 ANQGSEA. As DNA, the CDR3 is TGCAGCGTTGCGGGGGGGGCCTATGGATATGGCTACACCTTC. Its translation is CSVAGGAYGYGYTF.

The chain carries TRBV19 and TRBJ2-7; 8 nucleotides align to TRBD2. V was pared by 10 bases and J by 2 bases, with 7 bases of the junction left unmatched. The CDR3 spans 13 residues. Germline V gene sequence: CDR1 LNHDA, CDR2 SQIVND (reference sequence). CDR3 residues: CATKAGVPYEQYF. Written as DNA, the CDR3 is TGTGCCACCAAAGCGGGGGTACCCTACGAGCAGTACTTC.

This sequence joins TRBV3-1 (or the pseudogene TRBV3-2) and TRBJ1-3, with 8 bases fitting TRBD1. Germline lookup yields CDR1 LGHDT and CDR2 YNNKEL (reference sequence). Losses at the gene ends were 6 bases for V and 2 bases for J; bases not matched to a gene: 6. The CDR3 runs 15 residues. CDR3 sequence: CASRHTGGTGNTIYF. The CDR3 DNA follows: TGTGCCAGCAGGCACACAGGGGGAACTGGAAACACCATATATTTT.

The CDR3 loop is CASVREGVPNYNEQFF. The CDR3 DNA reads as TGTGCCAGTGTGAGGGAGGGAGTCCCTAATTACAATGAGCAGTTCTTC. The gene calls are TRBV19 and TRBJ2-1; 7 nucleotides align to TRBD2. The V segment lost 8 bases and the J segment 4 bases; nucleotides outside the gene matches: 14. This CDR3 has 16 amino acids. Germline CDR1 reads LNHDA; CDR2 reads SQIVND (reference sequence).

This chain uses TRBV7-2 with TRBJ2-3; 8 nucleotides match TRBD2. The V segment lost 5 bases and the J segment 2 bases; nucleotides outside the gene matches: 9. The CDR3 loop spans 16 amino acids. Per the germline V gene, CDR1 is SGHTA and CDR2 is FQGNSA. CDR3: CASSPDRRGDTDTQYF. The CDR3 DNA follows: TGTGCCAGCAGCCCCGATAGGCGGGGGGACACAGATACGCAGTATTTT.

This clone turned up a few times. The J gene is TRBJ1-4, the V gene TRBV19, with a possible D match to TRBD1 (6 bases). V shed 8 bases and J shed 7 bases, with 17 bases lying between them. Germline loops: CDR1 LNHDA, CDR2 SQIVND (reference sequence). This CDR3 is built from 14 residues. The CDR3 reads CASSRQGKVEKLFF. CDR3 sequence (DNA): TGTGCCAGTTCCAGGCAGGGGAAGGTTGAAAAACTGTTTTTT.

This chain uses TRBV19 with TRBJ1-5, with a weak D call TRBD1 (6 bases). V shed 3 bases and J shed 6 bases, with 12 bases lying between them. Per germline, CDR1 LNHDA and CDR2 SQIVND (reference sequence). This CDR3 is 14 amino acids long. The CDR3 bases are TGTGCCAGTAGTATTGGAGGGGGTCGTCAGCCCCAGCATTTT. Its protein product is CASSIGGGRQPQHF.

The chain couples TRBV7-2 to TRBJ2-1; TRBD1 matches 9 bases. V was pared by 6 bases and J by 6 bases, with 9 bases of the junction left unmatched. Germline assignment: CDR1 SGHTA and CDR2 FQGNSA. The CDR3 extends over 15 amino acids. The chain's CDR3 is CASRLTGGAINEQFF. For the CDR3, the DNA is TGTGCCAGCAGACTGACAGGGGGAGCGATCAATGAGCAGTTCTTC. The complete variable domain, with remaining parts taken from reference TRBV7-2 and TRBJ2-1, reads GAGVSQSPSNKVTEKGKDVELRCDPISGHTALYWYRQSLGQGLEFLIYFQGNSAPDKSGLPSDRFSAERTGGSVSTLTIQRTQQEDSAVYLCASRLTGGAINEQFFGPGTRLTVL.